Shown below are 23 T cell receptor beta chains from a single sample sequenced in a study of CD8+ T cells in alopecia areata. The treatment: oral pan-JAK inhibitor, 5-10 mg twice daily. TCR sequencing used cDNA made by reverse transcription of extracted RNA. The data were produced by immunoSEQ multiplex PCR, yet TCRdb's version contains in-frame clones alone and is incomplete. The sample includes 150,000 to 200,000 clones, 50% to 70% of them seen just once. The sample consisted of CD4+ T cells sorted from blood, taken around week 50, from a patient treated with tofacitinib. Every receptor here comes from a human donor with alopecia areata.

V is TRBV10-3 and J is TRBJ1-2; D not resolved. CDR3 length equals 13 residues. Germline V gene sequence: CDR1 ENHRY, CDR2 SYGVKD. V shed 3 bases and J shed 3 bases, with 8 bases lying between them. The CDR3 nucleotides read TGTGCCATCAGTGATGACGGGGACTATGGCTACACCTTC. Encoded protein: CAISDDGDYGYTF.

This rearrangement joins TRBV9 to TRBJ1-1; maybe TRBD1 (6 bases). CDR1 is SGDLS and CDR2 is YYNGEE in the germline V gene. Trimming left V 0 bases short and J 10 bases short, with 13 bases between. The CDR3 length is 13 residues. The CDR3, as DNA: TGTGCCAGCAGCGTAGGGTACAGGGAGGTAGCTTTCTTT. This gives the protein CASSVGYREVAFF.

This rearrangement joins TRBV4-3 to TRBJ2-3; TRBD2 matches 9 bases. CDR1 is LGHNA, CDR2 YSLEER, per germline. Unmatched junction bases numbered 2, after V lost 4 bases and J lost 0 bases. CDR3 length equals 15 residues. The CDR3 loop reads CASSRGTSSTDTQYF. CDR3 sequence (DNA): TGCGCCAGCAGCCGAGGGACTAGCAGCACAGATACGCAGTATTTT.

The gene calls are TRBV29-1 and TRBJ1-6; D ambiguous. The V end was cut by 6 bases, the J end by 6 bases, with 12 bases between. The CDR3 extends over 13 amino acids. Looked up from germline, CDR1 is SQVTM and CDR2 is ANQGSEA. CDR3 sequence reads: CSVRLGSNSPLHF. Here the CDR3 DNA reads TGCAGCGTAAGACTGGGTTCTAATTCACCCCTCCACTTT.

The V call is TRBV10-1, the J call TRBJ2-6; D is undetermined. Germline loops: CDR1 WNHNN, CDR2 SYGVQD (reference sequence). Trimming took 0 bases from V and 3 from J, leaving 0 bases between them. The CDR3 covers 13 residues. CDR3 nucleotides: TGCGCCAGCAGTGAGTCTGGGGCCAACGTCCTGACTTTC. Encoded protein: CASSESGANVLTF.

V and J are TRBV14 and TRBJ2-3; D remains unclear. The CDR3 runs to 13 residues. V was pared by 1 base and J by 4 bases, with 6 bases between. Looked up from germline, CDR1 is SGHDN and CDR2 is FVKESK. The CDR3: CASSQVSSDTQYF. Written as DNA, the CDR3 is TGTGCCAGCAGCCAAGTATCTTCAGATACGCAGTATTTT.

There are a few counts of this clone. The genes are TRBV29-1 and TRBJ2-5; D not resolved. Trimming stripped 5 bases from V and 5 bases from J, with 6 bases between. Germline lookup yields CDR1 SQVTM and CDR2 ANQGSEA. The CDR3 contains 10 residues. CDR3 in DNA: TGCAGCGTTTCTTTTGAGACCCAGTACTTC. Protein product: CSVSFETQYF.

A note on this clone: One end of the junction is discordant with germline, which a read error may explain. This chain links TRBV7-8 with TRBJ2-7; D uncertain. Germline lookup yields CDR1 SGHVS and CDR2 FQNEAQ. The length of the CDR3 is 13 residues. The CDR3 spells CASSLIVSNEQYF. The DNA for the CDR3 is TGTGCCAGCAGCTTAATTGTCTCCAACGAGCAGTACTTC.

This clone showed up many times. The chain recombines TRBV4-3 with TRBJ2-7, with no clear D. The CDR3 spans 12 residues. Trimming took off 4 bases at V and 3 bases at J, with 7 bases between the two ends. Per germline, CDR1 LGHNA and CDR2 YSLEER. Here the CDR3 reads CASSRSYYEQYF. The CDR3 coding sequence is TGCGCCAGCAGCCGCTCATACTACGAGCAGTACTTC.

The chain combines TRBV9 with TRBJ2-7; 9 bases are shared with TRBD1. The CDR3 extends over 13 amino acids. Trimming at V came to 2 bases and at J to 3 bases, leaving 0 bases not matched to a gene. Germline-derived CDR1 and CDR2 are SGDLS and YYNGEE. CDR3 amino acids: CASSVDRGYEQYF. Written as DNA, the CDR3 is TGTGCCAGCAGCGTGGACAGGGGCTACGAGCAGTACTTC.

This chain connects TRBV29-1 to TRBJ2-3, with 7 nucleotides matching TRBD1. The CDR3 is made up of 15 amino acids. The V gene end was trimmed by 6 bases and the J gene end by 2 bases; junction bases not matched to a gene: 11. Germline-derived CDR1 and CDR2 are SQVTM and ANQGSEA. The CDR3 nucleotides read TGCAGCGTGGGGAGAGGACAGGCGTCCACAGATACGCAGTATTTT. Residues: CSVGRGQASTDTQYF.

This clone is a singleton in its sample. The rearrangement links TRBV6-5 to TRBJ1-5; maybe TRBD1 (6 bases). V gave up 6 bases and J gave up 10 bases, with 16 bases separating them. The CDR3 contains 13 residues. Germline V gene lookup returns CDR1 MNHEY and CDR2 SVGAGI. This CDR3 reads CASRPTGIGPQHF. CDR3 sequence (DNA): TGTGCCAGCAGGCCAACAGGGATCGGACCCCAGCATTTT.

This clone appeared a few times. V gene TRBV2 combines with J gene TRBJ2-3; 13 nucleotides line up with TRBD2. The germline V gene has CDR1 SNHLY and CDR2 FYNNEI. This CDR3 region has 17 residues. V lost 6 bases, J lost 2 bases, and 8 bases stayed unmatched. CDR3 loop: CASSTRLAGGATDTQYF. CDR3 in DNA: TGTGCCAGCAGCACGAGACTAGCGGGGGGCGCCACAGATACGCAGTATTTT.

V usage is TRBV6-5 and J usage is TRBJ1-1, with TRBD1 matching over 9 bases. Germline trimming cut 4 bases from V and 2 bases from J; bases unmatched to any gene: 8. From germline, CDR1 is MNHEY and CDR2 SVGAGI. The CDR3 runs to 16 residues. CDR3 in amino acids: CASSFRRTGENTEAFF. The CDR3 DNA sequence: TGTGCCAGCAGTTTCCGGCGGACAGGGGAAAACACTGAAGCTTTCTTT.

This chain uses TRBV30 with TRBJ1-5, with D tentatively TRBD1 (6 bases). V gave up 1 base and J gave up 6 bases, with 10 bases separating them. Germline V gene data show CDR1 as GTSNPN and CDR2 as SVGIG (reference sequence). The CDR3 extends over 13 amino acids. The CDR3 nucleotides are TGTGCCTGGAGTGGGGGGGCTCGTCAGCCCCAGCATTTT. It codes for CAWSGGARQPQHF.

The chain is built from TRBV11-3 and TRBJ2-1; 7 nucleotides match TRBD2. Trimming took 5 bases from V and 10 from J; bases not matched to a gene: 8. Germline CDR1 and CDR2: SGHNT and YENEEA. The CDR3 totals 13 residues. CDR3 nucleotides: TGTGCCAGCAGCCCAACCGTGGGAGGGGAGCAGTTCTTC. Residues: CASSPTVGGEQFF.

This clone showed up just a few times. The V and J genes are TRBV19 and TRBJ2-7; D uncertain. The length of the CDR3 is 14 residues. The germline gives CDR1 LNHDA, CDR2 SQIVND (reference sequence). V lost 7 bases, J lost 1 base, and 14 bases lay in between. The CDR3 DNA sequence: TGTGCCAGTACCTCAGCAGCGCCGTCCTACGAGCAGTACTTC. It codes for CASTSAAPSYEQYF.

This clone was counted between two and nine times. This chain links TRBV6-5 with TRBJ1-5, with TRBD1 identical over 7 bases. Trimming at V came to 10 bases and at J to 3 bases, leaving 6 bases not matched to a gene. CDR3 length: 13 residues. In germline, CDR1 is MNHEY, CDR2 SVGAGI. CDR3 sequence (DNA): TGTGCCACGCGGCAGGGGGACAATCAGCCCCAGCATTTT. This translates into CATRQGDNQPQHF.

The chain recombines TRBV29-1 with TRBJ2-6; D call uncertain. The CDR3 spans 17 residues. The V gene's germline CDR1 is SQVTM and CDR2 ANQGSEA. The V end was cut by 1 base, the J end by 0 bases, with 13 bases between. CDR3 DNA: TGCAGCGTTGAAGTGATACGGACCAACTCTGGGGCCAACGTCCTGACTTTC. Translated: CSVEVIRTNSGANVLTF.

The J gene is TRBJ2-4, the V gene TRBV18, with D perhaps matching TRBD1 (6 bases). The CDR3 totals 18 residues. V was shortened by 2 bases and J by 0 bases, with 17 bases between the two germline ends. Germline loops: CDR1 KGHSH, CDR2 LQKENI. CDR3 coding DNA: TGTGCCAGCTCACCAAGGACAGTTAATACCCTAGCCAAAAACATTCAGTACTTC. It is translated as CASSPRTVNTLAKNIQYF.

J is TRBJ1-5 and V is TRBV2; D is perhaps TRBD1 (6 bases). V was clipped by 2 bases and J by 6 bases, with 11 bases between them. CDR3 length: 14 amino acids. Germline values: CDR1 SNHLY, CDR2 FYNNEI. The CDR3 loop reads CASSENRAAQPQHF. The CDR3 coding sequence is TGTGCCAGCAGTGAAAACAGGGCTGCTCAGCCCCAGCATTTT. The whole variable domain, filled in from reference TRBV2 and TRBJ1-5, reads EPEVTQTPSHQVTQMGQEVILRCVPISNHLYFYWYRQILGQKVEFLVSFYNNEISEKSEIFDDQFSVERPDGSNFTLKIRSTKLEDSAMYFCASSENRAAQPQHFGDGTRLSIL.

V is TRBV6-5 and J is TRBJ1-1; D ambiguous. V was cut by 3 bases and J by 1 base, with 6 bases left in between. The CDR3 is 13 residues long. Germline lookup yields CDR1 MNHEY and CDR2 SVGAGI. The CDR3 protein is CASSYGWNTEAFF. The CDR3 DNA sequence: TGTGCCAGCAGTTATGGATGGAACACTGAAGCTTTCTTT.

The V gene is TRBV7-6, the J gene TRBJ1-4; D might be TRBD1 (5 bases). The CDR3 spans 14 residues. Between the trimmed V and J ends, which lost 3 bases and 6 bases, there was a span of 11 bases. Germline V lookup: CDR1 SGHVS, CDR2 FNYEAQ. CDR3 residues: CASSLVGGDEKLFF. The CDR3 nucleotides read TGTGCCAGCAGCTTGGTTGGGGGGGATGAAAAACTGTTTTTT.